This record looks at one TCR beta chain sequence and its context. Indicated treatment: some 20 received Ad26.COV2.S at low or high dose, single or two shots; 5 received placebo; per-sample allocation not given. On day 63 after the first injection, vaccine and placebo recipients gave samples. This specimen belongs to a study of Ad26.COV2.S vaccination and SARS-CoV-2 variants. Sequencing used immunoSEQ multiplex PCR; TCRdb keeps in-frame clones, though not all of them. Among about 400,000 clones listed, around 93% were seen once. The CDR3 is 15 residues long. The V end was cut by 4 bases, the J end by 4 bases, with 14 bases between. Looked up from germline, CDR1 is LNHDA and CDR2 is SQIVND (reference sequence).

V is TRBV19 and J is TRBJ2-1; D perhaps matches TRBD2 (6 bases). This clonotype originated in a person aged 18 to 65 who received the Ad26.COV2.S COVID-19 vaccine or a placebo. The sample was peripheral blood, taken in a trial of Ad26.COV2.S vaccine versus placebo. The CDR3 DNA follows: TGTGCCAGTAGTAAGGGCGGGGCGCCATACAATGAGCAGTTCTTC. Amino acids: CASSKGGAPYNEQFF.